The rows below give T cell receptor beta chains drawn from one sample of a study of blood T cell repertoires in COVID-19. Measured with immunoSEQ multiplex PCR; TCRdb has only the in-frame clones, and not every one. Among about 200,000 clones listed, about 83% were seen once. Sequencing was carried out using peripheral blood. These receptors were obtained from a woman between 65 and 79 years old with active or convalescent COVID-19. CDR3s include the opening cysteine and the closing phenylalanine or tryptophan.

TRBV18,TRBJ2-7,15,CASSPVESGTYEQYF
TRBV5-5,TRBJ2-7,14,CASSLSGSSYEQYF
TRBV6-5,TRBJ1-5,14,CASTPRGGNQPQHF
TRBV24-1,TRBJ1-4,15,CATSEGTGGGGKLFF
TRBV18,TRBJ2-1,14,CASSPDPGQHEQFF
TRBV7-9,TRBJ1-5,16,CASSGGTGISNQPQHF
TRBV2,TRBJ2-1,14,CASSLTASYNEQFF
TRBV5-1,TRBJ2-2,15,CASSLSEGNTGELFF
TRBV7-7,TRBJ2-2,14,CASSLGGRAGELFF
TRBV2,TRBJ1-4,13,CASRGQPNEKLFF
TRBV30,TRBJ1-1,14,CAWNLGTHNTEAFF
TRBV4-1,TRBJ2-3,14,CASSQDWRTDTQYF
TRBV28,TRBJ2-4,11,CASSSRNIQYF
TRBV28,TRBJ2-3,17,CASSLSGGTGGADTQYF
TRBV2,TRBJ2-2,15,CASSDRARDTGELFF
TRBV15,TRBJ2-3,15,CATSNRDRGTDTQYF
TRBV5-1,TRBJ2-5,16,CASSLALLSRQETQYF
TRBV29-1,TRBJ2-1,14,CSVNVIGGMNEQFF
TRBV9,TRBJ2-5,15,CASSPPLSGVETQYF
TRBV29-1,TRBJ2-7,11,CSCGETYEQYF
TRBV5-6,TRBJ1-5,15,CASSFAGQGYQPQHF
TRBV5-6,TRBJ2-2,15,CASSLGPGYTGELFF
TRBV27,TRBJ2-7,14,CASRPPTRRDEQYF
TRBV6-5,TRBJ2-1,13,CASIRAGVGEQFF
TRBV6-2/TRBV6-3,TRBJ2-2,16,CASSPLAGDWGGELFF
TRBV11-3,TRBJ2-3,15,CASSLGQGQTDTQYF
TRBV18,TRBJ2-7,17,CASSPPLGSGPRYEQYF
TRBV6-5,TRBJ2-7,16,CASSYSIPDSPYEQYF
TRBV18,TRBJ1-2,16,CASSKAFSQGEHGYTF
TRBV4-1,TRBJ2-7,17,CASSQLRVTGGRNEQYF
TRBV4-1,TRBJ2-7,16,CASSQGTSGTGYEQYF